This T cell receptor beta chain is from a study of T cells in Graves' hyperthyroidism and ophthalmopathy. Diagnoses rested on clinical symptoms, serum thyroxine and TRAb, thyroid ultrasound and orbital computed tomography. It was RNA transcripts that yielded the amplified TCR beta CDR3 regions. Initially, a first-round RT-PCR of the TCR CDR3 employed the HTBI primer set. TCRdb re-called the multiplex PCR reads through MiXCR, storing one row per CDR3 protein. The sample contains 250,000 to 300,000 distinct CDR3 sequences, roughly 19% of which appear only once. The CDR3 sequence is 15 residues long. J was trimmed by 4 bases and V by 6 bases; bases with no gene match: 5. Germline loops: CDR1 LNHDA, CDR2 SQIVND (reference sequence).

The receptor was derived from a man between 45 and 60 years old with Graves' ophthalmopathy. This chain links TRBV19 with TRBJ2-1; 11 positions agree with TRBD1. Sequencing was carried out using blood. The CDR3 nucleotides are TGTGCCAGTAGACGGGACAGGGGGAGGTACAATGAGCAGTTCTTC. This codes for CASRRDRGRYNEQFF.